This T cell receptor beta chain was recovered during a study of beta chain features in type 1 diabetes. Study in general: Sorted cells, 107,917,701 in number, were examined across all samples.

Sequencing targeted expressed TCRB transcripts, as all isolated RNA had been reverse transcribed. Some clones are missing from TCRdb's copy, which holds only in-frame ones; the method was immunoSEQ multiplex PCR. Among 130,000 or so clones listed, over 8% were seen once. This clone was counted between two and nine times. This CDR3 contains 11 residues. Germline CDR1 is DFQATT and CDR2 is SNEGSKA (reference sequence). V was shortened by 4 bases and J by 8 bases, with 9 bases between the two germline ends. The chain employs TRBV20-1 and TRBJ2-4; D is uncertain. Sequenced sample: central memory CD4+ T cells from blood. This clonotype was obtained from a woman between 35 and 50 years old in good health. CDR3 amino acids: CSATLVDIQYF. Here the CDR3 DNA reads TGCAGTGCTACGCTAGTGGACATTCAGTACTTC.